This T cell receptor (beta chain) was recovered during a study of shared clonotypes between healthy human individuals. Regarding the study as a whole: Generation probabilities were higher for clonotypes shared across all four sorted-subset donors than for unshared ones.

Germline V gene sequence: CDR1 SGHRS, CDR2 YFSETQ. The CDR3 is 17 residues long. This clone was found once. The antigen is unknown. The germline gene is not matched at one end of the junction; a read error may be the cause. TCRdb's copy holds only in-frame clones and misses some; the assay was immunoSEQ multiplex PCR. The table records about 2 million clones, about 95% of them present only once. Naive CD8 isolation took CD45RO-negative cells positively selected for CCR7 and excluded terminally differentiated effector memory CD45RA+ cells. This chain links TRBV5-1 with TRBJ2-3; TRBD2 might be the D (6 bases). This TCR was sampled from a young man in good health. Sequencing input: naive CD8+ T cells sorted from blood. CDR3 sequence reads: CASSLALAGRDTDTQYF. CDR3 bases: TGCGCCAGCAGTTTGGCCTTGGCTGGGCGGGATACAGATACGCAGTATTTT.